What follows are 21 T cell receptor beta chains derived from one specimen sequenced in a study of response to subunit inactivated influenza vaccine. MiXCR was run by TCRdb on the RT-PCR reads, yielding one entry per CDR3 protein. The sample comprises 550,000 to 600,000 distinct CDR3 sequences, 12% of which are singletons, and roughly a tenth rests with the top ten. Sequencing was performed on PBMCs from blood, taken on the day of vaccination. The receptors derive from a man aged 45-65 years who received an inactivated influenza vaccine.

This clonotype was found a few times. The rearrangement links TRBV14 to TRBJ2-7; 8 nucleotides align to TRBD1. Germline V gives CDR1 SGHDN, CDR2 FVKESK. This CDR3 comprises 17 residues. With V trimmed by 1 base and J by 4 bases, 12 bases remained unmatched. CDR3 region: CASSQGFGRQGSYEQYF. CDR3 nucleotide sequence: TGTGCCAGCAGCCAAGGATTTGGTAGACAGGGGAGTTACGAGCAGTACTTC.

This clonotype was recorded at least ten times. V and J are TRBV20-1 and TRBJ2-5, with 9 bases identical to TRBD2. The CDR3 loop spans 15 amino acids. Germline CDR1 DFQATT, CDR2 SNEGSKA (reference sequence). The junction had 12 bases not matched to a gene; V was cut back by 6 bases and J by 4 bases. CDR3 nucleotide sequence: TGCAGTGCCATCGTAATTAGCGGGAGTTTAGAGACCCAGTACTTC. It yields the protein CSAIVISGSLETQYF.

This clonotype was observed a few times. The chain combines TRBV7-2 with TRBJ2-7; D may correspond to TRBD1 or TRBD2 (5 bases each). CDR3 length: 14 amino acids. The V end lost 4 bases, the J end lost 3 bases, and 13 bases lay between the germline ends. Germline CDR1 is SGHTA and CDR2 is FQGNSA. The CDR3 nucleotides are TGTGCCAGCAGCTGGGGCCTAACTAGCTACGAGCAGTACTTC. It encodes CASSWGLTSYEQYF. The whole variable domain, filled in from reference TRBV7-2 and TRBJ2-7, reads GAGVSQSPSNKVTEKGKDVELRCDPISGHTALYWYRQSLGQGLEFLIYFQGNSAPDKSGLPSDRFSAERTGGSVSTLTIQRTQQEDSAVYLCASSWGLTSYEQYFGPGTRLTVT.

This clonotype was counted only a few times. The rearrangement uses TRBV28 and TRBJ2-7, with 8 bases lining up with TRBD1. Germline trimming cut 6 bases from V and 5 bases from J; bases unmatched to any gene: 15. Germline values: CDR1 MDHEN, CDR2 SYDVKM. CDR3 length: 16 residues. CDR3 nucleotide sequence: TGTGCCAGCAGACCACCCGGGACAGGTTGGAACAACGAGCAGTACTTC. Protein sequence: CASRPPGTGWNNEQYF.

V gene TRBV29-1 combines with J gene TRBJ2-3; the match to TRBD2 covers 10 bases. V lost 4 bases to trimming and J lost 0 bases; unmatched junction nucleotides: 10. Germline V gene lookup returns CDR1 SQVTM and CDR2 ANQGSEA. The CDR3 has 17 residues. CDR3 nucleotide sequence: TGCAGCGTTGTACACCCTAGCGGGAGTACTAGCACAGATACGCAGTATTTT. Protein: CSVVHPSGSTSTDTQYF.

The chain employs TRBV7-2 and TRBJ1-4; D is perhaps TRBD1 (6 bases). Germline V gene lookup returns CDR1 SGHTA and CDR2 FQGNSA. The CDR3 has 15 residues. Trimming shortened V by 5 bases and J by 4 bases, and 14 bases separated the two germline ends. The DNA of the CDR3 is TGTGCCAGCAGCGTCCAGGGGAGTCATAATGAAAAACTGTTTTTT. This translates into CASSVQGSHNEKLFF.

This clonotype was observed a handful of times. The chain employs TRBV5-1 and TRBJ1-3; D is undetermined. The CDR3 covers 15 residues. CDR1 is SGHRS, CDR2 YFSETQ, per germline. V dropped 0 bases and J dropped 0 bases, with 7 bases sitting between them. The CDR3 DNA reads TGCGCCAGCAGCTTGGTCGTTGGCTCTGGAAACACCATATATTTT. Translating it yields CASSLVVGSGNTIYF.

The chain links TRBV6-1 to TRBJ1-2, with D uncertain. The CDR3 runs to 14 residues. Germline loops: CDR1 MNHNS, CDR2 SASEGT. Trimming pared 0 bases from V and 8 bases from J, leaving 13 bases between. The chain's CDR3 is CASSEALRGSGYTF. The CDR3 bases are TGTGCCAGCAGTGAAGCGCTTCGGGGTAGCGGCTACACCTTC.

V and J are TRBV4-2 and TRBJ2-7, with TRBD2 as a possible D gene (6 bases). CDR3 size: 14 residues. Germline CDR1 LGHNA, CDR2 YNFKEQ. V was clipped by 2 bases and J by 4 bases, with 12 bases between them. CDR3 nucleotides: TGTGCCAGCAGCCAAAATGCGGCGGGGTACGAGCAGTACTTC. Protein product: CASSQNAAGYEQYF.

The genes are TRBV5-6 and TRBJ2-7, with D perhaps TRBD1 (6 bases). Germline CDR1 and CDR2: SGHDT and YYEEEE. Trimming left V 4 bases short and J 2 bases short, with 10 bases between. CDR3 length: 13 residues. DNA for the CDR3: TGTGCCAGCAGCGTAACAGGGACCTACGAGCAGTACTTC. Translating it yields CASSVTGTYEQYF.

This clonotype was seen more than once but under ten times. V and J are TRBV7-9 and TRBJ1-4; the D gene is possibly TRBD1 (5 bases). The CDR3 runs 14 residues. V was cut by 5 bases and J by 11 bases, with 18 bases left in between. Germline V CDR1 and CDR2: SEHNR, FQNEAQ (reference sequence). The CDR3 DNA sequence: TGTGCCAGCAGCATGACGGCGCTAGGGGAGAAACTGTTTTTT. It is translated as CASSMTALGEKLFF.

The V and J genes are TRBV12-3 or TRBV12-4 and TRBJ2-1; possible D gene TRBD2, 7 bases. Trimming took 0 bases from V and 6 from J, leaving 15 bases between them. CDR3 length: 16 amino acids. CDR3 nucleotides: TGTGCCAGCAGTTTAGCGCGCGTGGGAGGGGGCAATGAGCAGTTCTTC. Translated, it gives CASSLARVGGGNEQFF.

The rearrangement uses TRBV29-1 and TRBJ1-2; D not resolved. CDR3 size: 13 residues. V lost 5 bases and J 4 bases, leaving 14 bases between the germline ends. Germline lookup yields CDR1 SQVTM and CDR2 ANQGSEA. The CDR3 reads CSVKPAPLYGYTF. The CDR3 region has the DNA TGCAGCGTTAAACCAGCTCCTCTCTATGGCTACACCTTC.

This clonotype was counted at least ten times. The chain joins TRBV4-1 to TRBJ2-2; 10 bases fit TRBD1. V gave up 2 bases and J gave up 0 bases; unmatched junction bases: 3. The CDR3 spans 17 residues. Germline V gene sequence: CDR1 MGHRA, CDR2 YSYEKL. The CDR3 protein is CASSQTGQGANTGELFF. The CDR3 DNA reads as TGCGCCAGCAGCCAAACTGGACAGGGGGCGAACACCGGGGAGCTGTTTTTT.

This clonotype was seen only a few times. V is TRBV3-1 and J is TRBJ2-5; possibly TRBD1 for D (5 bases). The V and J ends lost 5 bases and 10 bases respectively, with 11 bases between them. The CDR3 spans 11 residues. Germline V gives CDR1 LGHDT, CDR2 YNNKEL (reference sequence). Here the CDR3 reads CASSEGVGQYF. DNA for the CDR3: TGTGCCAGCAGCGAAGGGGTAGGCCAGTACTTC.

The chain joins TRBV28 to TRBJ1-2; possible D gene TRBD1, 5 bases. This CDR3 is built from 15 residues. Trimming pared 5 bases from V and 5 bases from J, leaving 18 bases between. The germline V gene encodes CDR1 MDHEN and CDR2 SYDVKM. The CDR3 is CASSTVRRDVYGYTF. The CDR3 bases are TGTGCCAGCAGTACCGTACGCAGGGATGTGTATGGCTACACCTTC.

This clonotype was seen ten or more times. The chain uses TRBV2 and TRBJ1-5; D might be TRBD1 (6 bases). This CDR3 has 13 residues. Germline lookup yields CDR1 SNHLY and CDR2 FYNNEI. V lost 2 bases and J lost 7, with 9 bases in between. The CDR3 sequence: CASSENRDQPQHF. DNA for the CDR3: TGTGCCAGCAGTGAAAACAGGGACCAGCCCCAGCATTTT.

This rearrangement joins TRBV6-2 or TRBV6-3 to TRBJ1-1; D might be TRBD1 (5 bases). This CDR3 is 15 amino acids long. Germline V CDR1 and CDR2: MNHEY, SVGEGT. V gave up 2 bases and J gave up 6 bases, with 16 bases separating them. In DNA form, the CDR3 reads TGTGCCAGCAGTTACATTTCTGGGGGTTCGGCTGAAGCTTTCTTT. This sequence encodes CASSYISGGSAEAFF.

J is TRBJ2-1 and V is TRBV29-1; no definite D call. The CDR3 totals 14 residues. Germline-derived CDR1 and CDR2 are SQVTM and ANQGSEA. V was trimmed by 3 bases and J by 9 bases, leaving 18 bases between them. The CDR3 sequence: CSVEFSHLGTEQFF. CDR3 DNA: TGCAGCGTTGAGTTCAGCCACTTAGGTACTGAGCAGTTCTTC.

In this sample, this clonotype turned up many times. The chain links TRBV12-3 or TRBV12-4 to TRBJ1-1; D might be TRBD1 (5 bases). This CDR3 is built from 15 residues. The germline V and J ends were trimmed by 6 bases and 1 base, with 15 bases remaining between them. As DNA, the CDR3 is TGTGCCAGCAGGGGGGGGTTCTGGGAGAACACTGAAGCTTTCTTT. Translating gives CASRGGFWENTEAFF.

This clonotype was detected only a few times. The chain employs TRBV7-8 and TRBJ2-7; D unclear. The V end was cut by 3 bases, the J end by 3 bases, with 12 bases between. Germline CDR1 SGHVS, CDR2 FQNEAQ. The CDR3 totals 14 residues. The CDR3 loop is CASSFRVPLYEQYF. The CDR3 DNA reads as TGTGCCAGCAGCTTCCGGGTCCCCCTCTACGAGCAGTACTTC. Variable domain in full (rest from reference TRBV7-8 and TRBJ2-7): GAGVSQSPRYKVAKRGQDVALRCDPISGHVSLFWYQQALGQGPEFLTYFQNEAQLDKSGLPSDRFFAERPEGSVSTLKIQRTQQEDSAVYLCASSFRVPLYEQYFGPGTRLTVT.